This passage covers 3 T cell receptor beta chains from one sample sequenced in a study of blood T cells in healthy people across ages. A second PCR, run for about 7 to 12 cycles, used a sample-barcoded 5' primer plus a J-beta primer mix. TCRdb used MiXCR to reprocess the 5' RACE reads, holding one entry per CDR3 protein. The repertoire has about 800,000 distinct CDR3 sequences, approximately 25% of them found once; the top ten carry roughly 3.8%. These same records also appear under a second study, on T cells of mothers and their children.

The sequenced sample was blood. These receptor sequences come from a boy between 5 and 17 years old in good health.

The J gene is TRBJ2-7, the V gene TRBV28, with D maybe TRBD1 (7 bases). The V gene's germline CDR1 is MDHEN and CDR2 SYDVKM. V was clipped by 3 bases and J by 6 bases, with 21 bases between them. CDR3 size: 16 residues. Here the CDR3 reads CASSFRGAGGRTEQYF. The CDR3 coding sequence is TGTGCCAGCAGTTTCAGGGGGGCCGGAGGGAGAACCGAGCAGTACTTC.

CDR3 DNA sequence: TGTGCCAGCAGCCCAGCCAAGACCTACGAGCAGTACTTC. Its protein is CASSPAKTYEQYF. V and J are TRBV3-1 and TRBJ2-7; D uncertain. Germline CDR1 LGHDT, CDR2 YNNKEL (reference sequence). V shed 4 bases and J shed 2 bases, with 9 bases lying between them. The CDR3 is 13 residues long.

The CDR3 DNA sequence: TGTGCCAGCAGTGGACCCGCTGAGGGAGAGACCCAGTACTTC. As protein: CASSGPAEGETQYF. The chain joins TRBV6-5 to TRBJ2-5; tentative D call: TRBD2 (5 bases). Germline V gene lookup returns CDR1 MNHEY and CDR2 SVGAGI. There are 14 residues in the CDR3. Trimming removed 5 bases from V and 4 bases from J, with 14 bases in between.